This is a list of T cell receptor beta chains from one sample in a study of blood T cells in healthy people across ages. TCRdb reanalysed the 5' RACE reads using MiXCR and keeps one entry per CDR3 protein. The data hold roughly 1,800,000 distinct CDR3 sequences, with around half observed a single time. The sample was blood. These receptors originate from a woman between 40 and 50 years old in good health. CDR3s include the opening cysteine and the closing phenylalanine or tryptophan. D genes are given only for firm matches. Rows give clone size only sometimes, using once, few, many, or a class for an expanded clone.

v_gene: TRBV20-1
j_gene: TRBJ2-5
d_gene: -
abundance: -
CDR3aa: CSASGGQLGETQYF
CDR3nt: TGCAGTGCTAGTGGGGGCCAACTGGGGGAGACCCAGTACTTC

v_gene: TRBV6-5
j_gene: TRBJ2-7
d_gene: -
abundance: -
CDR3aa: CASSYAVGGGRYEQYF
CDR3nt: TGTGCCAGCAGTTACGCTGTGGGAGGGGGTAGGTACGAGCAGTACTTC

v_gene: TRBV2
j_gene: TRBJ2-4
d_gene: TRBD1
abundance: -
CDR3aa: CASSNRGTGIPNSAKNIQYF
CDR3nt: TGTGCCAGCAGCAATCGGGGGACAGGGATCCCCAATTCAGCCAAAAACATTCAGTACTTC

v_gene: TRBV6-1
j_gene: TRBJ2-1
d_gene: -
abundance: -
CDR3aa: CASLSPHAGSYNEQFF
CDR3nt: TGTGCCAGCCTTTCTCCCCATGCAGGCTCCTACAATGAGCAGTTCTTC

v_gene: TRBV20-1
j_gene: TRBJ2-7
d_gene: TRBD1
abundance: -
CDR3aa: CSAIDDRGEQYF
CDR3nt: TGCAGTGCTATCGACGACAGGGGCGAGCAGTACTTC

v_gene: TRBV5-1
j_gene: TRBJ1-1
d_gene: -
abundance: -
CDR3aa: CASSTHILNTEAFF
CDR3nt: TGCGCCAGCAGCACCCACATATTGAACACTGAAGCTTTCTTT

v_gene: TRBV20-1
j_gene: TRBJ1-1
d_gene: -
abundance: -
CDR3aa: CSAPPRTEAFF
CDR3nt: TGCAGTGCTCCCCCCCGCACTGAAGCTTTCTTT

v_gene: TRBV5-6
j_gene: TRBJ1-1
d_gene: TRBD1
abundance: -
CDR3aa: CASSHGQGPTEAFF
CDR3nt: TGTGCCAGCAGTCACGGACAGGGGCCCACTGAAGCTTTCTTT

v_gene: TRBV3-1
j_gene: TRBJ2-1
d_gene: TRBD2
abundance: few
CDR3aa: CASSQSLAANEQFF
CDR3nt: TGTGCCAGCAGCCAATCTCTAGCGGCGAATGAGCAGTTCTTC

v_gene: TRBV2
j_gene: TRBJ2-3
d_gene: TRBD1
abundance: -
CDR3aa: CASSEAGDRGPDTQYF
CDR3nt: TGTGCCAGCAGTGAAGCTGGAGACAGGGGCCCAGATACGCAGTATTTT

v_gene: TRBV4-3
j_gene: TRBJ2-7
d_gene: -
abundance: few
CDR3aa: CASSQEHRTEQYF
CDR3nt: TGCGCCAGCAGCCAAGAACACCGGACCGAGCAGTACTTC

v_gene: TRBV2
j_gene: TRBJ1-6
d_gene: -
abundance: few
CDR3aa: CASIGENSPLHF
CDR3nt: TGTGCCAGCATCGGGGAAAATTCACCCCTCCACTTT

v_gene: TRBV20-1
j_gene: TRBJ1-5
d_gene: -
abundance: -
CDR3aa: CSASLSTGKDQPQHF
CDR3nt: TGCAGTGCTAGCCTCTCCACAGGGAAGGATCAGCCCCAGCATTTT

v_gene: TRBV24-1
j_gene: TRBJ2-3
d_gene: TRBD2
abundance: -
CDR3aa: CATSDASLAGDTQYF
CDR3nt: TGTGCCACCAGTGATGCCTCTCTAGCGGGGGATACGCAGTATTTT

v_gene: TRBV29-1
j_gene: TRBJ2-5
d_gene: TRBD1
abundance: -
CDR3aa: CSSPGQGFYNEQYF
CDR3nt: TGCAGCTCCCCGGGACAGGGGTTCTACAATGAGCAGTACTTC

v_gene: TRBV5-1
j_gene: TRBJ2-1
d_gene: -
abundance: few
CDR3aa: CASSLAVGGREVSEQFF
CDR3nt: TGCGCCAGCAGCTTGGCCGTCGGGGGTCGAGAGGTTTCTGAGCAGTTCTTC

v_gene: TRBV4-2
j_gene: TRBJ2-5
d_gene: TRBD2
abundance: -
CDR3aa: CASSQDLRLAGGQKTQYF
CDR3nt: TGTGCCAGCAGCCAAGATTTAAGGCTAGCGGGGGGGCAAAAGACCCAGTACTTC

v_gene: TRBV6-2/TRBV6-3
j_gene: TRBJ2-7
d_gene: TRBD1
abundance: -
CDR3aa: CASRYTGGHEQYF
CDR3nt: TGTGCCAGCAGATATACAGGGGGCCACGAGCAGTACTTC

v_gene: TRBV19
j_gene: TRBJ2-3
d_gene: TRBD2
abundance: once
CDR3aa: CASSTRLAGGSDTQYF
CDR3nt: TGTGCCAGTAGTACAAGACTAGCGGGGGGGTCGGATACGCAGTATTTT

v_gene: TRBV9
j_gene: TRBJ1-4
d_gene: -
abundance: -
CDR3aa: CASSVDIGEEKLFF
CDR3nt: TGTGCCAGCAGCGTAGACATAGGGGAAGAAAAACTGTTTTTT

v_gene: TRBV7-2
j_gene: TRBJ2-1
d_gene: -
abundance: -
CDR3aa: CASSTPGLADNEQFF
CDR3nt: TGTGCCAGCAGCACCCCGGGGCTGGCGGACAATGAGCAGTTCTTC

v_gene: TRBV11-2
j_gene: TRBJ2-5
d_gene: TRBD2
abundance: many
CDR3aa: CASSLQRGGETQYF
CDR3nt: TGTGCCAGCAGCTTGCAGCGGGGAGGAGAGACCCAGTACTTC